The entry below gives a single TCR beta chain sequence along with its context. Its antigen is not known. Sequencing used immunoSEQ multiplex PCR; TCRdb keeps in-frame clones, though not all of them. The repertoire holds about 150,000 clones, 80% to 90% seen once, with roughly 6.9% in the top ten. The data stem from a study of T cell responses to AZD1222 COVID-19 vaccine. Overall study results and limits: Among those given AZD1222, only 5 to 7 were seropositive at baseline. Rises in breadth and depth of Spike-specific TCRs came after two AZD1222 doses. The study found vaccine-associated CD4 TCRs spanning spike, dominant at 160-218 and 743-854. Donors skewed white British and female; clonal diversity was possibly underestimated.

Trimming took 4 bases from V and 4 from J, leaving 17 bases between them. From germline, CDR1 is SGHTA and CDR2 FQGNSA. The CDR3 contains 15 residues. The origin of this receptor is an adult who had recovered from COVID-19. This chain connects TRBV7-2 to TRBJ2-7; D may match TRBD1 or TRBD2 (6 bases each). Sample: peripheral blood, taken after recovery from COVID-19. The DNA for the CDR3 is TGTGCCAGCAGCTGGGGGGCCCCAGGGGAATACGAGCAGTACTTC. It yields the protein CASSWGAPGEYEQYF.